This TCR beta chain was captured in a study of cytomegalovirus exposure and HLA in healthy donors. The ends were cut back, 5 bases at V and 6 bases at J, with 11 bases in the middle. CDR1 is SNHLY, CDR2 FYNNEI, per germline. The CDR3 has 14 amino acids. Study conclusions and caveats: Most sequenced TCRs were rare (though some public TCRs occurred in many donors).

PCR primers comprised 60 Vbeta and 13 Jbeta primers. The assay was immunoSEQ multiplex PCR, and TCRdb's table has in-frame clones only and misses some. Seen here are some 200,000 clones, 70% observed once, and the top ten hold roughly 2.5%. On this clone: Its antigen is still unknown.

The source of this sequence is a man aged 35 to 55 in good health and CMV-seropositive. The specimen sequenced was PBMCs. The chain combines TRBV2 with TRBJ1-6, with no clear D. CDR3 nucleotide sequence: TGTGCCAGCAGTCCTCTCCGACTTAATTCACCCCTCCACTTT. Its protein is CASSPLRLNSPLHF.